A single sample gave rise to the 14 T cell receptor beta chains below, sequenced in a study of blood T cell repertoires in COVID-19. Method: immunoSEQ multiplex PCR; TCRdb's copy keeps in-frame clones and lacks some. The data show 250,000 or so clones, with approximately 89% seen just once and about 2.7% held by the top ten. The sample taken for sequencing was PBMCs or T cells enriched from blood (not recorded which). Source of these receptors: a young woman who had recovered from COVID-19.

This clone was detected only a few times. The rearrangement uses TRBV19 and TRBJ2-3; D is possibly TRBD2 (6 bases). The V and J ends lost 5 bases and 6 bases respectively, with 9 bases between them. The CDR3 spans 12 residues. CDR1 and CDR2 from the germline V gene are LNHDA and SQIVND (reference sequence). The CDR3 loop reads CASSPGVDTQYF. CDR3 DNA: TGTGCCAGTAGTCCGGGGGTGGATACGCAGTATTTT.

The V and J genes are TRBV27 and TRBJ2-4, with D unclear. This CDR3 contains 14 residues. The germline V gene encodes CDR1 MNHEY and CDR2 SMNVEV (reference sequence). V lost 5 bases and J 8 bases, leaving 16 bases between the germline ends. CDR3 sequence: CASSPTTKRDIQYF. In DNA, the CDR3 is TGTGCCAGCAGTCCCACGACCAAACGGGACATTCAGTACTTC.

For this clone: Other nucleotide sequences in the sample specify the same CDR3. The chain is built from TRBV5-1 and TRBJ2-7, with D maybe TRBD1 (5 bases). Germline CDR1 SGHRS, CDR2 YFSETQ. Trimming shortened V by 2 bases and J by 3 bases, and 9 bases separated the two germline ends. This CDR3 contains 13 residues. CDR3 sequence (DNA): TGCGCCAGCAGCTTTATTCAGGGCTACGAGCAGTACTTC. Protein product: CASSFIQGYEQYF.

This clone was seen a single time. The chain links TRBV14 to TRBJ2-5, with a tentative D call TRBD1 (5 bases). Germline V lookup: CDR1 SGHDN, CDR2 FVKESK. This CDR3 has 15 residues. Trimming cost V 0 bases and J 5 bases, with 13 bases left between them. The CDR3 nucleotides read TGTGCCAGCAGCCAAGATGTGGGGCCTGGGGAGACCCAGTACTTC. It specifies CASSQDVGPGETQYF.

This clone was recorded a few times. V usage is TRBV7-9 and J usage is TRBJ1-2, with 7 nucleotides matching TRBD1. CDR1 SEHNR and CDR2 FQNEAQ come from the germline V gene (reference sequence). This CDR3 is built from 13 residues. V was clipped by 6 bases and J by 4 bases; unmatched bases: 5. The CDR3 sequence is CASSRDRAYGYTF. In nucleotides, the CDR3 is TGTGCCAGCAGTCGGGACAGAGCCTATGGCTACACCTTC.

The chain links TRBV30 to TRBJ1-3; 8 nucleotides agree with TRBD1. Germline assignment: CDR1 GTSNPN and CDR2 SVGIG (reference sequence). Unmatched junction bases numbered 17, after V lost 7 bases and J lost 9 bases. This CDR3 comprises 15 residues. CDR3 coding DNA: TGTGCCTCCACTCGGACAGGGAAAGGGATCGGCACCATATATTTT. It encodes CASTRTGKGIGTIYF.

The chain employs TRBV11-2 and TRBJ2-7, with 7 bases matching TRBD2. Germline trimming cut 5 bases from V and 1 base from J; bases unmatched to any gene: 8. CDR1 is SGHAT and CDR2 is FQNNGV in the germline V gene. The CDR3 extends over 15 amino acids. Here the CDR3 reads CASSPGREISYEQYF. For the CDR3, the DNA is TGTGCCAGCAGCCCAGGGAGGGAGATATCCTACGAGCAGTACTTC.

The chain carries TRBV10-3 and TRBJ2-1; 8 bases agree with TRBD2. The junction had 7 bases not matched to a gene; V was cut back by 3 bases and J by 0 bases. There are 17 residues in the CDR3. CDR1 and CDR2 from the germline V gene are ENHRY and SYGVKD. CDR3 residues: CAISDLAGQASYNEQFF. In nucleotides, the CDR3 is TGTGCCATCAGTGACCTAGCGGGTCAGGCCTCCTACAATGAGCAGTTCTTC.

The V call is TRBV5-4, the J call TRBJ2-1; maybe TRBD2 (5 bases). The CDR3 is 13 amino acids. The V end was cut by 4 bases, the J end by 6 bases, with 11 bases between. Germline V lookup: CDR1 SGHNT, CDR2 YYREEE (reference sequence). This chain's CDR3 is CASSPGVRNEQFF. The CDR3, as DNA: TGTGCCAGCAGCCCCGGGGTCCGCAATGAGCAGTTCTTC.

This rearrangement joins TRBV6-1 to TRBJ1-2, with D possibly matching TRBD1 (6 bases). The CDR3 extends over 14 amino acids. Germline CDR1 and CDR2: MNHNS and SASEGT. V gave up 0 bases and J gave up 2 bases, with 7 bases separating them. CDR3 region: CASSEARGNYGYTF. The CDR3 DNA is TGTGCCAGCAGTGAAGCGAGGGGGAACTATGGCTACACCTTC.

The CDR3 DNA follows: TGTGCCGTTGCCGGACAGGAGAGAAAACTGTTTTTT. Protein: CAVAGQERKLFF. The gene calls are TRBV7-9 and TRBJ1-4; 7 bases fit TRBD1. With 11 bases clipped from V and 10 bases from J, the junction kept 10 bases outside the gene matches. The CDR3 extends over 12 amino acids. Germline lookup yields CDR1 SEHNR and CDR2 FQNEAQ (reference sequence).

This chain uses TRBV30 with TRBJ2-7; tentative D call: TRBD2 (7 bases). CDR1 GTSNPN and CDR2 SVGIG come from the germline V gene (reference sequence). CDR3 length: 13 residues. V lost 8 bases and J 2 bases, leaving 16 bases between the germline ends. The CDR3 DNA reads as TGTGCCGGCAGGGGCGGGAGAACCTACGAGCAGTACTTC. Translating gives CAGRGGRTYEQYF. Full variable domain (outside the CDR3, taken from reference TRBV30 and TRBJ2-7): SQTIHQWPATLVQPVGSPLSLECTVEGTSNPNLYWYRQAAGRGLQLLFYSVGIGQISSEVPQNLSASRPQDRQFILSSKKLLLSDSGFYLCAGRGGRTYEQYFGPGTRLTVT.

The rearrangement joins TRBV19 to TRBJ1-4; 8 bases line up with TRBD1. CDR3 size: 14 residues. Looked up from germline, CDR1 is LNHDA and CDR2 is SQIVND (reference sequence). Trimming took 5 bases from V and 9 from J; bases not matched to a gene: 8. CDR3: CASSPNRDRQKLFF. CDR3 DNA sequence: TGTGCCAGTAGTCCGAACAGGGACAGGCAAAAACTGTTTTTT.

V and J are TRBV14 and TRBJ2-5; 8 bases line up with TRBD2. Germline CDR1 reads SGHDN; CDR2 reads FVKESK. Germline trimming cut 4 bases from V and 4 bases from J; bases unmatched to any gene: 2. The CDR3 loop spans 13 amino acids. The CDR3 DNA reads TGTGCCAGCAGCCCCGGACTAGCAGAGACCCAGTACTTC. Residues: CASSPGLAETQYF.